These 10 T cell receptor beta chains were sequenced from one sample in a study of T cell repertoires in cytomegalovirus infection. These receptors have no known antigen. TCRdb re-called the reads through MiXCR, storing one row per CDR3 protein. The sample has roughly 150,000 distinct CDR3 sequences; 20% to 25% are singletons. The specimen was CD8+ T cells from cultured PBMCs, collected from culture after CMV antigen stimulation. Every receptor here comes from a human donor in good health (CMV status not recorded). Some clones in this sample may be carry-over from other donors' samples.

This chain joins TRBV7-2 and TRBJ1-6, with no clear D. From germline, CDR1 is SGHTA and CDR2 FQGNSA. V was pared by 2 bases and J by 6 bases, with 11 bases between. The CDR3 has 15 residues. The CDR3 spells CASSLQGPPNSPLHF. The DNA of the CDR3 is TGTGCCAGCAGCTTACAAGGTCCTCCTAATTCACCCCTCCACTTT.

The chain links TRBV5-1 to TRBJ1-2, with a tentative D call TRBD1 (5 bases). There are 15 residues in the CDR3. CDR1 SGHRS and CDR2 YFSETQ come from the germline V gene. V lost 4 bases and J lost 4, with 17 bases in between. This chain's CDR3 is CASSPNPDSPYGYTF. The CDR3 coding sequence is TGCGCCAGCAGCCCCAATCCTGACAGTCCCTATGGCTACACCTTC.

This clonotype was seen a handful of times. V is TRBV5-6 and J is TRBJ1-1, with D uncertain. V lost 2 bases, J lost 6 bases, and 14 bases lay in between. Germline lookup yields CDR1 SGHDT and CDR2 YYEEEE. The CDR3 covers 14 residues. The DNA for the CDR3 is TGTGCCAGCAGCTTCCCTCGAGGCGGAGCTGAAGCTTTCTTT. Residues: CASSFPRGGAEAFF.

There are a few counts of this clonotype. The chain has TRBV12-3 or TRBV12-4 and TRBJ1-4, with a weak D call TRBD1 (6 bases). With 2 bases removed from V and 0 bases from J, the gap between germline ends came to 16 bases. The CDR3 consists of 18 residues. This CDR3 is CASSLFRGQKATNEKLFF. CDR3 nucleotide sequence: TGTGCCAGCAGTTTATTTCGCGGACAGAAAGCAACTAATGAAAAACTGTTTTTT.

The CDR3 loop reads CASGQGIRTEAFF. The CDR3 DNA follows: TGTGCCAGCGGACAGGGAATTAGGACTGAAGCTTTCTTT. The chain couples TRBV6-1 to TRBJ1-1; the match to TRBD1 covers 8 bases. This CDR3 is 13 amino acids long. V shed 8 bases, J shed 5 bases, and the junction held 7 bases outside the gene matches. Germline CDR1 reads MNHNS; CDR2 reads SASEGT.

The rearrangement uses TRBV6-1 and TRBJ1-2; 9 bases match TRBD1. Trimming cost V 4 bases and J 4 bases; bases outside gene matches: 10. The CDR3 covers 16 residues. Germline CDR1 and CDR2: MNHNS and SASEGT. This CDR3 is CASSGPGQGFVYGYTF. In nucleotides, the CDR3 is TGTGCCAGCAGTGGGCCGGGACAGGGATTTGTCTATGGCTACACCTTC.

The chain carries TRBV7-9 and TRBJ2-3; D remains unclear. Trimming removed 2 bases at V and 4 bases at J, with 13 bases between. Germline values: CDR1 SEHNR, CDR2 FQNEAQ (reference sequence). This CDR3 is built from 15 residues. The CDR3 DNA reads TGTGCCAGCAGCTTACCCGACCAGACCCCAGATACGCAGTATTTT. Protein: CASSLPDQTPDTQYF. The whole variable domain, remainder taken from reference TRBV7-9 and TRBJ2-3, is DTGVSQNPRHKITKRGQNVTFRCDPISEHNRLYWYRQTLGQGPEFLTYFQNEAQLEKSRLLSDRFSAERPKGSFSTLEIQRTEQGDSAMYLCASSLPDQTPDTQYFGPGTRLTVL.

V and J are TRBV4-3 and TRBJ1-3, with a weak D call TRBD1 (5 bases). Trimming removed 0 bases at V and 3 bases at J, with 9 bases between. Germline V lookup: CDR1 LGHNA, CDR2 YSLEER. The CDR3 covers 15 residues. CDR3 in amino acids: CASSQDIGDGNTIYF. CDR3 nucleotide sequence: TGCGCCAGCAGCCAAGATATAGGGGATGGAAACACCATATATTTT.

The V and J genes are TRBV7-9 and TRBJ1-2, with D maybe TRBD1 (6 bases). The CDR3 runs to 14 residues. V lost 5 bases and J lost 8, with 18 bases in between. In germline, CDR1 is SEHNR, CDR2 FQNEAQ (reference sequence). The CDR3 nucleotides are TGTGCCAGCAGCCACACCGACAGGCCGAAAGGCTACACCTTC. It is translated as CASSHTDRPKGYTF.

In its sample, this clonotype was seen a few times. The chain recombines TRBV4-1 with TRBJ1-2; D is uncertain. Germline V CDR1 and CDR2: MGHRA, YSYEKL. V was pared by 0 bases and J by 4 bases, with 6 bases between. The CDR3 totals 13 residues. The CDR3 protein is CASSQDMSYGYTF. CDR3 nucleotide sequence: TGCGCCAGCAGCCAAGATATGAGCTATGGCTACACCTTC.